The 14 T cell receptor beta chains below come from one sample, sequenced in a study of T cell responses to AZD1222 COVID-19 vaccine. The protocol was immunoSEQ multiplex PCR, while the TCRdb copy is restricted to in-frame clones and leaves out a portion. The table has approximately 150,000 clones, more than 90% seen once. The specimen comprised peripheral blood, sampled on day 0 of AZD1222 vaccination. These receptors were collected from an adult in good health.

J is TRBJ2-7 and V is TRBV30; D may be TRBD2 (6 bases). Trimming removed 1 base from V and 3 bases from J, with 16 bases in between. This CDR3 spans 15 amino acids. Per germline, CDR1 GTSNPN and CDR2 SVGIG (reference sequence). CDR3 in DNA: TGTGCCTGGAGTGCTGACTGGACTACGAACTACGAGCAGTACTTC. Residues: CAWSADWTTNYEQYF.

The chain links TRBV6-6 to TRBJ2-2; D gene unclear. The V end was cut by 6 bases, the J end by 7 bases, with 12 bases between. The CDR3 runs to 13 residues. From germline, CDR1 is MNHNY and CDR2 SVGAGI (reference sequence). Here the CDR3 DNA reads TGTGCCAGCAGGGGGTCAAATGGCGGGGAGCTGTTTTTT. This translates into CASRGSNGGELFF.

Concerning this clone: This specimen includes other DNA sequences encoding the same CDR3. The chain joins TRBV28 to TRBJ1-6; no clear D. Germline CDR1 and CDR2: MDHEN and SYDVKM. The CDR3 consists of 13 residues. Trimming pared 7 bases from V and 6 bases from J, leaving 10 bases between. Written as DNA, the CDR3 is TGTGCCAGCACCCTGTCGGGTAATTCACCCCTCCACTTT. It specifies CASTLSGNSPLHF.

The chain uses TRBV6-1 and TRBJ2-7; possibly TRBD1 or TRBD2 for D (6 bases each). There are 18 residues in the CDR3. Germline-derived CDR1 and CDR2 are MNHNS and SASEGT. V lost 3 bases to trimming and J lost 7 bases, with 28 bases between them. CDR3 in DNA: TGTGCCAGCAGTGAGTACGACAATGCTTCCGGGGGCTACCTAGAGCAGTACTTC. The encoded protein is CASSEYDNASGGYLEQYF.

The gene calls are TRBV18 and TRBJ1-1; 7 nucleotides agree with TRBD1. The CDR3 has 14 amino acids. Germline CDR1 KGHSH, CDR2 LQKENI. The V segment lost 6 bases and the J segment 0 bases; nucleotides outside the gene matches: 4. This chain's CDR3 is CASSPTGMNTEAFF. The CDR3 DNA reads TGTGCCAGCTCCCCGACAGGGATGAACACTGAAGCTTTCTTT.

This chain uses TRBV5-4 with TRBJ2-2; D uncertain. The CDR3 sequence is 15 residues long. Per germline, CDR1 SGHNT and CDR2 YYREEE (reference sequence). V was trimmed by 4 bases and J by 1 base, leaving 11 bases between them. CDR3 in amino acids: CASSLLTQNTGELFF. The CDR3 nucleotides are TGTGCCAGCAGCCTACTGACCCAGAACACCGGGGAGCTGTTTTTT.

The chain joins TRBV27 to TRBJ1-2, with D perhaps TRBD1 (6 bases). Per germline, CDR1 MNHEY and CDR2 SMNVEV (reference sequence). This CDR3 spans 14 amino acids. V lost 4 bases to trimming and J lost 2 bases, with 11 bases between them. CDR3 region: CASSSRGPNYGYTF. The CDR3 DNA reads as TGTGCCAGCAGTTCCCGGGGGCCCAACTATGGCTACACCTTC.

This clone was found once. This chain joins TRBV11-2 and TRBJ2-1; possibly TRBD2 for D (5 bases). Trimming took off 1 base at V and 5 bases at J, with 15 bases between the two ends. From germline, CDR1 is SGHAT and CDR2 FQNNGV. This CDR3 contains 16 residues. The CDR3 reads CASSLVPGVLHNEQFF. CDR3 nucleotide sequence: TGTGCCAGCAGCTTAGTTCCCGGGGTTCTTCACAATGAGCAGTTCTTC.

V and J are TRBV6-1 and TRBJ1-2; D is ambiguous. The V end lost 1 base, the J end lost 5 bases, and 14 bases lay between the germline ends. Germline values: CDR1 MNHNS, CDR2 SASEGT. The CDR3 extends over 15 amino acids. The CDR3 bases are TGTGCCAGCAGTGAAGGTTGGGTTGTGGGGTATGGCTACACCTTC. Residues: CASSEGWVVGYGYTF.

J is TRBJ2-7 and V is TRBV6-5; D might be TRBD2 (7 bases). In germline, CDR1 is MNHEY, CDR2 SVGAGI. CDR3 length: 14 amino acids. Trimming removed 10 bases from V and 0 bases from J, with 16 bases in between. The CDR3 sequence: CATHKGGDSYEQYF. The CDR3 DNA reads TGTGCCACGCACAAGGGGGGGGACTCCTACGAGCAGTACTTC.

In regard to this clone: Other DNA sequences in the same sample also yield this CDR3. This chain joins TRBV28 and TRBJ2-5, with D possibly called TRBD1 or TRBD2 (5 bases each). The germline gives CDR1 MDHEN, CDR2 SYDVKM. The CDR3 is made up of 15 amino acids. Trimming took 4 bases from V and 1 from J, leaving 13 bases between them. The CDR3 nucleotides are TGTGCCAGCAGTTCACCCGGGACGGCCCAAGAGACCCAGTACTTC. Amino acid sequence: CASSSPGTAQETQYF. The full variable domain, in which reference TRBV28 and TRBJ2-5 provide the parts outside the CDR3, is DVKVTQSSRYLVKRTGEKVFLECVQDMDHENMFWYRQDPGLGLRLIYFSYDVKMKEKGDIPEGYSVSREKKERFSLILESASTNQTSMYLCASSSPGTAQETQYFGPGTRLLVL.

The gene calls are TRBV9 and TRBJ2-1; no clear D gene. This CDR3 region has 14 residues. Looked up from germline, CDR1 is SGDLS and CDR2 is YYNGEE. Trimming removed 0 bases at V and 6 bases at J, with 10 bases between. CDR3 in amino acids: CASSVASNLNEQFF. CDR3 DNA: TGTGCCAGCAGCGTAGCAAGTAATCTCAATGAGCAGTTCTTC. The whole variable domain, remainder taken from reference TRBV9 and TRBJ2-1, is DSGVTQTPKHLITATGQRVTLRCSPRSGDLSVYWYQQSLDQGLQFLIQYYNGEERAKGNILERFSAQQFPDLHSELNLSSLELGDSALYFCASSVASNLNEQFFGPGTRLTVL.

This clone was recorded once. V usage is TRBV16 and J usage is TRBJ2-1; D call uncertain. The CDR3 is 14 residues long. V lost 0 bases to trimming and J lost 7 bases, with 10 bases between them. The germline gives CDR1 KGHSY, CDR2 FQNENV. CDR3 residues: CASSQSPPRNEQFF. The DNA for the CDR3 is TGTGCCAGCAGCCAATCGCCCCCTCGGAATGAGCAGTTCTTC.

V gene TRBV5-1 combines with J gene TRBJ1-3; D uncertain. V was shortened by 2 bases and J by 0 bases, with 6 bases between the two germline ends. CDR1 and CDR2 from the germline V gene are SGHRS and YFSETQ. There are 14 residues in the CDR3. This CDR3 reads CASSLELSGNTIYF. In DNA form, the CDR3 reads TGCGCCAGCAGCTTAGAACTCTCTGGAAACACCATATATTTT.